A single sample gave rise to the 32 T cell receptor beta chains below, sequenced in a study of blood T cell repertoires in COVID-19. Only in-frame clones appear in the TCRdb table, and some are missing; sequencing was by immunoSEQ multiplex PCR. The sample has over 150,000 clones; roughly 78% are singletons. Sequences were obtained from PBMCs or T cells enriched from blood (not recorded which). Receptors were obtained from an older woman in a cohort exposed to, infected with or recovered from COVID-19 (not recorded which).

The rearrangement joins TRBV11-2 to TRBJ1-2; 7 nucleotides align to TRBD1. Germline trimming cut 6 bases from V and 4 bases from J; bases unmatched to any gene: 11. This CDR3 spans 15 amino acids. Germline V lookup: CDR1 SGHAT, CDR2 FQNNGV. The CDR3 DNA is TGTGCCAGCAGTCCTGAGGGGGCCGGGGTCTATGGCTACACCTTC. Amino acid sequence: CASSPEGAGVYGYTF.

J is TRBJ1-2 and V is TRBV28; D is ambiguous. V was clipped by 6 bases and J by 5 bases, with 16 bases between them. The CDR3 spans 14 residues. CDR1 and CDR2 from the germline V gene are MDHEN and SYDVKM. The CDR3 DNA follows: TGTGCCAGCAGAAACCCAACAACGGGATATGGCTACACCTTC. Encoded protein: CASRNPTTGYGYTF.

The rearrangement joins TRBV14 to TRBJ2-3; 9 bases fit TRBD1. This CDR3 spans 15 amino acids. J lost 6 bases, V lost 2 bases, and 6 bases had no gene match. Germline-derived CDR1 and CDR2 are SGHDN and FVKESK. As DNA, the CDR3 is TGTGCCAGCAGCCAATGGGACAGGGCCTCGGATACGCAGTATTTT. It codes for CASSQWDRASDTQYF.

On this clone itself: Sequence at one end of the junction differs from germline and may be a read error. The chain uses TRBV5-1 and TRBJ2-3, with TRBD1 matching 8 bases. Germline V gene data show CDR1 as SGHRS and CDR2 as YFSETQ. The CDR3 has 15 amino acids. CDR3 protein: CASSPVFGGTGTQYF. DNA for the CDR3: TGCGCCAGCAGCCCCGTCTTCGGAGGGACAGGTACGCAGTATTTT. Using reference TRBV5-1 and TRBJ2-3 for the parts outside the CDR3, the full variable domain is KAGVTQTPRYLIKTRGQQVTLSCSPISGHRSVSWYQQTPGQGLQFLFEYFSETQRNKGNFPGRFSGRQFSNSRSEMNVSTLELGDSALYLCASSPVFGGTGTQYFGPGTRLTVL.

The chain couples TRBV10-3 to TRBJ2-3; TRBD1 aligns across 10 bases. V shed 10 bases, J shed 3 bases, and the junction held 4 bases outside the gene matches. The CDR3 runs to 13 residues. Germline lookup yields CDR1 ENHRY and CDR2 SYGVKD. The CDR3 nucleotides read TGTGCCACCTGGGACAGGGGAACAGATACGCAGTATTTT. This codes for CATWDRGTDTQYF.

This chain links TRBV9 with TRBJ1-2, with TRBD1 as a possible D gene (5 bases). Germline V CDR1 and CDR2: SGDLS, YYNGEE. The CDR3 consists of 13 residues. The V and J ends lost 2 bases and 5 bases respectively, with 10 bases between them. The DNA for the CDR3 is TGTGCCAGCAGCGTTCAGGCAGGGTATGGCTACACCTTC. This codes for CASSVQAGYGYTF.

The chain is built from TRBV19 and TRBJ1-5; TRBD1 matches 9 bases. V shed 5 bases and J 5 bases; nucleotides not matched to a gene: 13. Germline CDR1 LNHDA, CDR2 SQIVND (reference sequence). The CDR3 spans 17 residues. CDR3 in amino acids: CASSPSPPGQGYQPQHF. CDR3 bases: TGTGCCAGTAGTCCTTCCCCCCCGGGACAGGGTTATCAGCCCCAGCATTTT. Complete variable domain (other parts from reference TRBV19 and TRBJ1-5): DGGITQSPKYLFRKEGQNVTLSCEQNLNHDAMYWYRQDPGQGLRLIYYSQIVNDFQKGDIAEGYSVSREKKESFPLTVTSAQKNPTAFYLCASSPSPPGQGYQPQHFGDGTRLSIL.

V gene TRBV28 combines with J gene TRBJ1-5; 9 bases match TRBD1. The CDR3 has 16 amino acids. V was pared by 6 bases and J by 3 bases, with 9 bases of the junction left unmatched. Germline V gene sequence: CDR1 MDHEN, CDR2 SYDVKM. This CDR3 reads CASRPPGQGFNQPQHF. In nucleotides, the CDR3 is TGTGCCAGCAGGCCCCCGGGACAGGGCTTCAATCAGCCCCAGCATTTT.

V and J are TRBV7-9 and TRBJ2-7; D is unclear. The CDR3 is 14 amino acids. Germline V gene data show CDR1 as SEHNR and CDR2 as FQNEAQ (reference sequence). Between the trimmed V and J ends, which lost 1 base and 0 bases, there was a span of 7 bases. As DNA, the CDR3 is TGTGCCAGCAGCTTAGACAGTTTCTCCTACGAGCAGTACTTC. Its protein product is CASSLDSFSYEQYF.

Only a few counts were recorded for this clone. The CDR3 bases are TGTGCCACCAGCAGAGGCGGGGCCCTTTCTGGAAACACCATATATTTT. Its protein is CATSRGGALSGNTIYF. V is TRBV15 and J is TRBJ1-3; TRBD1 is a possible D gene (5 bases). Trimming took off 1 base at V and 1 base at J, with 11 bases between the two ends. Germline lookup yields CDR1 LNHNV and CDR2 YYDKDF (reference sequence). This CDR3 spans 16 amino acids.

The CDR3 loop is CASIRDRYTGELFF. The CDR3 DNA reads TGTGCCAGCATAAGGGACAGATACACCGGGGAGCTGTTTTTT. The chain carries TRBV6-5 and TRBJ2-2; 7 nucleotides line up with TRBD1. Looked up from germline, CDR1 is MNHEY and CDR2 is SVGAGI. V lost 7 bases to trimming and J lost 3 bases; unmatched junction nucleotides: 5. The CDR3 covers 14 residues.

This clone was counted ten times or more. The chain has TRBV28 and TRBJ1-1, with a weak D call TRBD1 (5 bases). The CDR3 is 14 amino acids. From germline, CDR1 is MDHEN and CDR2 SYDVKM. V lost 5 bases and J 3 bases, leaving 13 bases between the germline ends. CDR3 loop: CASSRGQGDTEAFF. Written as DNA, the CDR3 is TGTGCCAGCAGTCGAGGCCAAGGGGACACTGAAGCTTTCTTT.

The chain employs TRBV4-1 and TRBJ2-1; 10 positions match TRBD2. V trimming: 0 bases; J trimming: 6 bases; junction bases outside the gene matches: 20. Germline V gives CDR1 MGHRA, CDR2 YSYEKL. The CDR3 is 21 amino acids. The CDR3 loop is CASSQDRRGTFASGRSNEQFF. The CDR3 DNA is TGCGCCAGCAGCCAAGATCGCCGGGGTACGTTCGCTAGCGGGAGAAGCAATGAGCAGTTCTTC.

Remarks on this clone: Other DNA sequences from this sample encode an identical CDR3 as well. CDR3 sequence: CASSVAGAGNTIYF. CDR3 nucleotide sequence: TGTGCCAGCAGCGTAGCCGGGGCTGGAAACACCATATATTTT. V and J are TRBV9 and TRBJ1-3; D is unclear. CDR1 SGDLS and CDR2 YYNGEE come from the germline V gene. Trimming removed 0 bases from V and 2 bases from J, with 6 bases in between. The CDR3 has 14 amino acids.

The rearrangement uses TRBV19 and TRBJ2-7; the match to TRBD1 covers 8 bases. Germline V gives CDR1 LNHDA, CDR2 SQIVND (reference sequence). CDR3 size: 12 residues. The V gene end was trimmed by 5 bases and the J gene end by 6 bases; junction bases not matched to a gene: 3. The CDR3 region has the DNA TGTGCCAGTAGTCTAGGACAGGGCGAGCAGTACTTC. It is translated as CASSLGQGEQYF.

In regard to this clone: A read error may account for a junction end that differs from germline. The chain joins TRBV7-7 to TRBJ2-1; 8 nucleotides align to TRBD1. The CDR3 consists of 16 residues. Germline values: CDR1 SSHAT, CDR2 FNYEAQ (reference sequence). The CDR3 is CASSLAPGTGFNEQFF. CDR3 bases: TGTGCTAGCAGCTTAGCACCAGGGACAGGATTTAATGAGCAGTTCTTC.

This chain joins TRBV5-1 and TRBJ2-4; TRBD2 matches at 7 bases. The junction had 4 bases not matched to a gene; V was cut back by 4 bases and J by 6 bases. Per germline, CDR1 SGHRS and CDR2 YFSETQ. The CDR3 loop spans 13 amino acids. The DNA of the CDR3 is TGCGCCAGCAGCCCGGGACTAACAAACATTCAGTACTTC. It translates to CASSPGLTNIQYF.

This clone was seen a handful of times. The genes are TRBV18 and TRBJ2-3; the D is unclear. Trimming took 3 bases from V and 6 from J, leaving 10 bases between them. This CDR3 has 13 residues. Per germline, CDR1 KGHSH and CDR2 LQKENI. This chain's CDR3 is CASSPASADTQYF. As DNA, the CDR3 is TGTGCCAGCTCACCTGCTAGTGCGGATACGCAGTATTTT.

The CDR3 sequence: CASSLLGANNYEQYF. CDR3 nucleotide sequence: TGCGCCAGCAGCTTGCTTGGAGCAAATAACTACGAGCAGTACTTC. The genes are TRBV5-1 and TRBJ2-7; unclear D gene. This CDR3 has 15 residues. The germline V gene encodes CDR1 SGHRS and CDR2 YFSETQ. With 1 base removed from V and 3 bases from J, the gap between germline ends came to 14 bases. The full variable domain, rest sourced from reference TRBV5-1 and TRBJ2-7, is KAGVTQTPRYLIKTRGQQVTLSCSPISGHRSVSWYQQTPGQGLQFLFEYFSETQRNKGNFPGRFSGRQFSNSRSEMNVSTLELGDSALYLCASSLLGANNYEQYFGPGTRLTVT.

In this sample, this clone turned up a few times. The CDR3 protein is CASSLLGQSVWETQYF. Here the CDR3 DNA reads TGTGCCAGCAGCTTACTTGGACAGTCAGTTTGGGAGACCCAGTACTTC. The chain has TRBV7-9 and TRBJ2-5, with D perhaps matching TRBD1 (6 bases). Trimming took 2 bases from V and 5 from J, leaving 18 bases between them. The germline V gene has CDR1 SEHNR and CDR2 FQNEAQ (reference sequence). The CDR3 extends over 16 amino acids.

V and J are TRBV28 and TRBJ2-1; TRBD2 agrees at 11 bases. V was clipped by 2 bases and J by 6 bases; unmatched bases: 6. The CDR3 runs 16 residues. The germline gives CDR1 MDHEN, CDR2 SYDVKM. CDR3 nucleotide sequence: TGTGCCAGCAGTTTAATAACTAGCGGGAGTGGCAATGAGCAGTTCTTC. Encoded protein: CASSLITSGSGNEQFF.

The V call is TRBV27, the J call TRBJ2-7; D possibly corresponds to TRBD2 (5 bases). Germline CDR1 MNHEY, CDR2 SMNVEV (reference sequence). V was cut by 0 bases and J by 6 bases, with 15 bases left in between. The CDR3 runs to 15 residues. CDR3 DNA sequence: TGTGCCAGCAGTTTATCATCGGACCCCCGGGGCGAGCAGTACTTC. Protein: CASSLSSDPRGEQYF.

The chain joins TRBV18 to TRBJ2-7, with 7 bases identical to TRBD2. The V and J ends lost 8 bases and 6 bases, in that order; junction bases with no gene match: 10. Germline V gene data show CDR1 as KGHSH and CDR2 as LQKENI. This CDR3 comprises 13 residues. The CDR3 region has the DNA TGTGCCAGCGGACCTACAACTAGCGTCGAGCAGTACTTC. As protein: CASGPTTSVEQYF. The variable domain in full, with the rest retrieved from reference TRBV18 and TRBJ2-7, is NAGVMQNPRHLVRRRGQEARLRCSPMKGHSHVYWYRQLPEEGLKFMVYLQKENIIDESGMPKERFSAEFPKEGPSILRIQQVVRGDSAAYFCASGPTTSVEQYFGPGTRLTVT.

The chain combines TRBV13 with TRBJ1-1; D is ambiguous. CDR1 and CDR2 from the germline V gene are PRHDT and FYEKMQ (reference sequence). Trimming removed 4 bases from V and 4 bases from J, with 13 bases in between. The CDR3 is made up of 14 amino acids. The CDR3 loop reads CASSSGRPATEAFF. The CDR3 DNA is TGTGCCAGCAGCTCAGGCAGGCCTGCCACTGAAGCTTTCTTT.

The gene calls are TRBV23-1 and TRBJ2-5; 7 bases agree with TRBD1. TRBV23-1 is given ORF status, its function remaining uncertain. This CDR3 comprises 14 residues. The J segment lost 2 bases and the V segment lost 2 bases, leaving 2 bases of the junction unmatched. CDR3 region: CASSQLGQQETQYF. The CDR3 DNA is TGCGCCAGCAGTCAACTGGGACAGCAAGAGACCCAGTACTTC.

The V and J genes are TRBV28 and TRBJ1-2, with 7 bases lining up with TRBD1. With 6 bases clipped from V and 4 bases from J, the junction kept 2 bases outside the gene matches. CDR3 length equals 12 residues. Germline V lookup: CDR1 MDHEN, CDR2 SYDVKM. CDR3 loop: CASRDRPYGYTF. The CDR3 DNA reads TGTGCCAGCAGGGACAGGCCCTATGGCTACACCTTC.

The V and J genes are TRBV6-5 and TRBJ1-2, with unresolved D. The germline V and J ends were trimmed by 0 bases and 4 bases, with 9 bases remaining between them. The CDR3 totals 14 residues. Germline CDR1 MNHEY, CDR2 SVGAGI. The CDR3 spells CASSYSIQAYGYTF. The CDR3 DNA reads as TGTGCCAGCAGTTACTCGATTCAGGCCTATGGCTACACCTTC.

This clone appeared a few times. This chain uses TRBV5-1 with TRBJ2-2, with D possibly TRBD1 on 5 matching bases. V was shortened by 1 base and J by 3 bases, with 13 bases between the two germline ends. The CDR3 runs 16 residues. CDR1 is SGHRS and CDR2 is YFSETQ in the germline V gene. The CDR3 DNA reads TGCGCCAGCAGCTTGAGTATAATGGGGCACACCGGGGAGCTGTTTTTT. Its translation is CASSLSIMGHTGELFF.

The chain recombines TRBV19 with TRBJ2-5; 9 bases fit TRBD1. Germline loops: CDR1 LNHDA, CDR2 SQIVND (reference sequence). With 1 base clipped from V and 4 bases from J, the junction kept 1 base outside the gene matches. The CDR3 length is 14 residues. DNA of the CDR3: TGTGCCAGTAGTATAGTGACAGGGGGAGAGACCCAGTACTTC. Its translation: CASSIVTGGETQYF. Full variable domain (missing parts from reference TRBV19 and TRBJ2-5): DGGITQSPKYLFRKEGQNVTLSCEQNLNHDAMYWYRQDPGQGLRLIYYSQIVNDFQKGDIAEGYSVSREKKESFPLTVTSAQKNPTAFYLCASSIVTGGETQYFGPGTRLLVL.

The rearrangement uses TRBV5-1 and TRBJ2-3; D gene ambiguous. Per the germline V gene, CDR1 is SGHRS and CDR2 is YFSETQ. Trimming took off 0 bases at V and 6 bases at J, with 8 bases between the two ends. There are 13 residues in the CDR3. Here the CDR3 DNA reads TGCGCCAGCAGCTTGGACCCCGCGGATACGCAGTATTTT. Translation: CASSLDPADTQYF.

The chain combines TRBV12-5 with TRBJ2-1; 8 bases line up with TRBD1. J gave up 8 bases and V 5 bases, and 11 bases lay outside the gene matches. The germline V gene encodes CDR1 LGHNT and CDR2 FRNRAP. This CDR3 has 15 amino acids. The CDR3 sequence is CASGPGTGLGHEQFF. The CDR3 DNA sequence: TGTGCTAGTGGTCCGGGGACAGGACTGGGGCATGAGCAGTTCTTC.

This sequence joins TRBV7-2 and TRBJ2-1, with D possibly matching TRBD2 (7 bases). V lost 8 bases and J 2 bases, leaving 13 bases between the germline ends. This CDR3 has 14 amino acids. Looked up from germline, CDR1 is SGHTA and CDR2 is FQGNSA. CDR3 protein: CASGGAGTYNEQFF. CDR3 nucleotide sequence: TGTGCCAGCGGGGGGGCCGGAACCTACAATGAGCAGTTCTTC.